This paragraph covers one TCR beta chain sequence. These data come from a study of blood T cell repertoires in COVID-19. As for the study in general: Spain, Italy and the United States supplied samples that represented acute and convalescent COVID-19. The cDNA or gDNA used as material had been derived from T cells, B-cell-depleted T cells, or PBMCs.

In the study's own analysis: Cell counts per sample came from amplifying reference gene primers. TCRdb keeps only in-frame clones here, not all; method: immunoSEQ multiplex PCR. The V and J calls and clone size come from that table; D and trimming were worked out from the DNA. This table has 300,000 to 450,000 clones, about 87% appearing once. The clonotype comes from a human donor in a cohort sampled during active COVID-19. The material sequenced was peripheral blood.

The CDR3 coding sequence is TGTGCCAGCAGGGACGGACAGGGCGTTCGGGAGACCCAGTACTTC. Protein product: CASRDGQGVRETQYF. The chain couples TRBV2 to TRBJ2-5; 8 bases match TRBD1. CDR1 and CDR2 from the germline V gene are SNHLY and FYNNEI. J lost 5 bases, V lost 6 bases, and 11 bases had no gene match. The CDR3 has 15 residues.